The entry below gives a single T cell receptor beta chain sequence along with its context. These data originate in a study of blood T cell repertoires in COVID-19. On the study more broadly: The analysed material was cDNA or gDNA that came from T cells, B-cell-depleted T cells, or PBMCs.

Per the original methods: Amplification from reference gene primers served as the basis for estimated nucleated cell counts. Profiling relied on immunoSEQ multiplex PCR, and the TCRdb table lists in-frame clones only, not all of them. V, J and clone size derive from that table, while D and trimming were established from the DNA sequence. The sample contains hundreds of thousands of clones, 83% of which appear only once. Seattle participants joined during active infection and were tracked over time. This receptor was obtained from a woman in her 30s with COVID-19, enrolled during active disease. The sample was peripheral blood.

The CDR3 is CSVVQLSNYGYTF. CDR3 nucleotides: TGCAGCGTTGTACAGCTTTCTAACTATGGCTACACCTTC. The V and J genes are TRBV29-1 and TRBJ1-2, with D unclear. V was trimmed by 4 bases and J by 0 bases, leaving 9 bases between them. CDR1 is SQVTM, CDR2 ANQGSEA, per germline. This CDR3 comprises 13 residues.